Listed below are T cell receptor beta chains from one sample, sequenced in a study of T cell repertoires in ileal Crohn's disease. The protocol was immunoSEQ multiplex PCR, while the TCRdb copy is restricted to in-frame clones and leaves out a portion. The sample gives about 18,000 clones, about 78% of which show up once; about 4% is in the top ten. What was sequenced was ileal tissue. The receptors stem from an adult with Crohn's disease. Both conserved end residues are part of each CDR3. Each record gives: V gene, J gene, clone size, D gene, CDR3 DNA, CDR3 protein. A D gene is named only where the DNA matches it firmly. Rows may omit the clone size; those that give it use once, few, many or a size class.

TRBV4-1	TRBJ1-1	NA	TRBD1	TGCGCCAGCAGCCCCAGGGGACGACCGGGACAGGGGAGACCTGAAGCTTTCTTT	CASSPRGRPGQGRPEAFF
TRBV5-1	TRBJ1-1	NA	NA	TGCGCCAGCAGCTTGCAGCCGGGGAACACTGAAGCTTTCTTT	CASSLQPGNTEAFF
TRBV5-1	TRBJ1-3	NA	NA	TGCGCCAGCAGCGTAGGACAGTCACCTTATGCTGGAAACACCATATATTTT	CASSVGQSPYAGNTIYF
TRBV10-3	TRBJ2-5	few	TRBD2	TGTGCCATCAGTGACGGGGCGGGAGGGCTCGCCGAGACCCAGTACTTC	CAISDGAGGLAETQYF
TRBV6-5	TRBJ2-1	few	TRBD2	TGTGCCAGCAGTTACTCTCCTAGCGGGGTCGATGAGCAGTTCTTC	CASSYSPSGVDEQFF
TRBV5-1	TRBJ2-2	NA	NA	TGCGCCAGCAGCTTGGATCCTAGCGGGGAGCTGTTTTTT	CASSLDPSGELFF
TRBV19	TRBJ2-2	NA	TRBD2	TGTGCCAGTAGTACGAGGACTAGCGGGGGTAACACCGGGGAGCTGTTTTTT	CASSTRTSGGNTGELFF
TRBV29-1	TRBJ2-5	NA	NA	TGCAGCGCGAGAAGTCGGACGGTCCAAGAGACCCAGTACTTC	CSARSRTVQETQYF
TRBV5-1	TRBJ2-4	NA	TRBD1	TGCGCCAGCAGCTTGGAAGGGGGCAGTCACATTCAGTACTTC	CASSLEGGSHIQYF
TRBV6-5	TRBJ2-5	once	TRBD1	TGTGCCAGCAGTTACACCGACAGGGGTCGAGAGACCCAGTACTTC	CASSYTDRGRETQYF
TRBV11-3	TRBJ2-1	NA	TRBD1	TGTGCCAGCCAGGGCGGGGACAGGGTGAACAATGAGCAGTTCTTC	CASQGGDRVNNEQFF
TRBV9	TRBJ1-6	NA	TRBD1	TGTGCCAGCAGCGTGGGGACAGCCGCCGCTAATTCACCCCTCCACTTT	CASSVGTAAANSPLHF
TRBV5-1	TRBJ1-1	NA	NA	TGCGCCAGCAGCTTGGGAGCCGATAGGGTGGCTGAAGCTTTCTTT	CASSLGADRVAEAFF
TRBV10-1	TRBJ2-2	few	NA	TGCGCCAGCAGTGAGTCCCGCCCGACAGGCACCGGGGAGCTGTTTTTT	CASSESRPTGTGELFF
TRBV15	TRBJ2-1	medium-sized	NA	TGTGCCACCAGCAGATGGGCTGCTGACGGTGAGCAGTTCTTC	CATSRWAADGEQFF
TRBV27	TRBJ2-7	NA	NA	TGTGCCAGCAGTTTAGGGGGCAGCTACGAGCAGTACTTC	CASSLGGSYEQYF
TRBV6-5	TRBJ2-7	once	TRBD2	TGTGCCAGCAGTTTAACCCTAGCGGGAGGTAACGAGCAGTACTTC	CASSLTLAGGNEQYF
TRBV5-8	TRBJ1-5	few	TRBD1	TGTGCCAGCAGGATACGGACAGGGGGACAGCCCCAGCATTTT	CASRIRTGGQPQHF
TRBV10-1	TRBJ2-7	NA	NA	TGCGCCAGCAGGCCCCTATGTCGGAGCGCCGTCTGGCAATACGAGCAGTACTTC	CASRPLCRSAVWQYEQYF
TRBV6-1	TRBJ1-2	NA	NA	TGTGCCAGCACCCTTTCTCTGGGAAACTATGGCTACACCTTC	CASTLSLGNYGYTF
TRBV9	TRBJ2-2	NA	NA	TGTGCCAGCAGCGGACGGACGGGACCCACCGGGGAGCTGTTTTTT	CASSGRTGPTGELFF
TRBV5-6	TRBJ1-2	NA	TRBD1	TGTGCCAGCAGCGCGACCGGACAGGGGATATATGGCTACACCTTC	CASSATGQGIYGYTF
TRBV2	TRBJ2-3	NA	NA	TGTGCCAGCAATAAGTACACAGATACGCAGTATTTT	CASNKYTDTQYF
TRBV2	TRBJ1-2	NA	TRBD1	TGTGCCAGCACCCTCGGACAGGGTGGCTATGGCTACACCTTC	CASTLGQGGYGYTF
TRBV4-3	TRBJ2-3	NA	TRBD2	TGCGCCAGCAGCCAAGTAGGGACTAGCGGGAGGAGGGCAGATACGCAGTATTTT	CASSQVGTSGRRADTQYF
TRBV28	TRBJ2-6	NA	NA	TGTGCCAGCAGCCTCGGTACCCCAGGATCTGGGGCCAACGTCCTGACTTTC	CASSLGTPGSGANVLTF
TRBV28	TRBJ2-7	NA	NA	TGTGCCAGCAGTCCCTCCCCCCTCTACGAGCAGTACTTC	CASSPSPLYEQYF
TRBV29-1	TRBJ2-7	few	TRBD1	TGCAGCGTTGTTAAGGGGACAGGCTCCTACGAGCAGTACTTC	CSVVKGTGSYEQYF
TRBV5-4	TRBJ2-7	NA	TRBD2	TGTGCCAGCAGCTTGAAGATGGGCGGGAGTCCCGAGCAGTACTTC	CASSLKMGGSPEQYF
TRBV6-6	TRBJ2-1	once	NA	TGTGCCAGCAGCAACCAGGGACCTTCCTACAATGAGCAGTTCTTC	CASSNQGPSYNEQFF
TRBV10-1	TRBJ2-5	NA	NA	TGCGCCAGCAGTGAGTTCTTAGAGACCCAGTACTTC	CASSEFLETQYF
TRBV5-1	TRBJ2-2	NA	NA	TGCGCCAGCGCACCGAGGGGAGTTGGAACCGGGGAGCTGTTTTTT	CASAPRGVGTGELFF
TRBV4-2	TRBJ2-2	NA	TRBD1	TGTGCCAGCAGCCAAGCAGGGGGTAACACCGGGGAGCTGTTTTTT	CASSQAGGNTGELFF
TRBV7-6	TRBJ1-2	NA	NA	TGTGCCAGCAGCCCAGACGGAGGGACTTCCTATGGCTACACCTTC	CASSPDGGTSYGYTF
TRBV28	TRBJ2-2	NA	TRBD2	TGTGCCAGCAGTTCCCCCGCGGGAGAAGGAACCGGGGAGCTGTTTTTT	CASSSPAGEGTGELFF
TRBV29-1	TRBJ1-2	NA	NA	TGCAGCGTTCTACAGGGCGCTAACTATGGCTACACCTTT	CSVLQGANYGYTF
TRBV28	TRBJ2-7	NA	NA	TGTGCCAGCAGTCCTCCCGGGGGCCACATCTACGAGCAGTACTTC	CASSPPGGHIYEQYF
TRBV19	TRBJ1-2	NA	NA	TGTGCAAGTATAGGGGGACCAACCTATGGCTACACCTTC	CASIGGPTYGYTF
TRBV7-9	TRBJ2-3	NA	TRBD2	TGTGCCAGCAGCTTAGCTAGCGGGACCTCCACAGATACGCAGTATTTT	CASSLASGTSTDTQYF
TRBV5-6	TRBJ2-7	NA	NA	TGTGCCAGCAGCGCGGACGGAGCCTACGAGCAGTACTTC	CASSADGAYEQYF
TRBV4-1	TRBJ2-2	NA	NA	TGCGCCAGCAGCCAAGAGGGGAAGGGGGCCGGGGAGCTGTTTTTT	CASSQEGKGAGELFF
TRBV4-1	TRBJ2-1	NA	NA	TGCGCCAGCAGCCAAGATCCCATCGGGGGCAACTCCTACAATGAGCAGTTCTTC	CASSQDPIGGNSYNEQFF
TRBV25-1	TRBJ1-1	NA	TRBD1	TGTGCCAGCAGTGACAGGGGGAAAGACACTGAAGCTTTCTTT	CASSDRGKDTEAFF
TRBV28	TRBJ1-2	medium-sized	NA	TGTGCCAGCAGTTTATGGCTACAATCTGGGAGCTATGGCTACACCTTC	CASSLWLQSGSYGYTF
TRBV6-6	TRBJ1-4	NA	NA	TGTGCCAGCAATCTCGGGGAAAAACTGTTTTTT	CASNLGEKLFF
TRBV10-3	TRBJ1-5	NA	NA	TGTGCCATCAGTGAGACCCGGGGATGGGATCAGCCCCAGCATTTT	CAISETRGWDQPQHF
TRBV18	TRBJ1-5	NA	NA	TGTGCCAGCTCACACCGGGGGACTAGCAATCAGCCCCAGCATTTT	CASSHRGTSNQPQHF
TRBV4-1	TRBJ1-5	NA	NA	TGCGCCAGCAGCCAAGGTGAGGGAGATCAGCCCCAGCATTTT	CASSQGEGDQPQHF
TRBV4-2	TRBJ1-1	NA	NA	TGTGCCAGCACCTGGGGGGTGAACACTGAAGCTTTCTTT	CASTWGVNTEAFF
TRBV5-1	TRBJ1-1	NA	NA	TGCGCCAGCAGCTTGGCCGGGGGGGGCACTGAAGCTTTCTTT	CASSLAGGGTEAFF
TRBV9	TRBJ1-4	NA	NA	TGTGCCAGCGGTTCGGAACAGGGCCTTGCAACTAATGAAAAACTGTTTTTT	CASGSEQGLATNEKLFF
TRBV2	TRBJ1-4	NA	TRBD1	TGTGCCAGCAGTGACGGGACAGGGGGCAGGGGAAAACTGTTTTTT	CASSDGTGGRGKLFF
TRBV6-5	TRBJ2-3	NA	TRBD2	TGTGCCAGCTGCCCCACTAGCGGGGGGGCAGATACGCAGTATTTT	CASCPTSGGADTQYF
TRBV4-2	TRBJ2-5	NA	NA	TGTGCCAGCAGCCAATCAGCCCTGAAAGAGACCCAGTACTTC	CASSQSALKETQYF